The entry below describes one TCR beta chain. The antigen it binds to is not known. No base-level quality is on record; no much larger clone is a single base apart. This entry is derived from a study of T cell responses to AZD1222 COVID-19 vaccine (dated by TCRdb to the early 2020s). With regard to the full study: A total of 230 to 250 trial participants underwent TCR sequencing, of whom under 220 had received two doses of AZD1222 and some 25 had received two doses of the MenACWY control vaccine. Trial participants were enrolled into age subgroups of 18-55, 56-69 and 70-plus years, which contained around 150, 29 and 61 TCR-sequenced participants, respectively.

Study-wide findings and limitations: Participants were mostly white British and included more females than males, and it was suggested by the authors that clonal diversity may have been underestimated. Spike-specific TCR breadth and depth rose significantly after two AZD1222 doses compared with day 0 and with MenACWY recipients. Conclusions about previously exposed vaccinees are limited, since just five to seven AZD1222 recipients were seropositive for SARS-CoV-2 at baseline. The 56-69-year group was small, and its depth increase did not reach significance, likely because of low power. Because no day 14 peak-response samples were available, repertoires were characterized only after the peak T cell response. Reportedly, almost half of the unique spike-specific TCRs recognized epitopes lying outside the regions that are mutated in the B.1.351 and B.1.1.7 variants. The whole spike protein was spanned by vaccine-associated CD4 TCRs, and dominant responses were seen in regions 160-218 and 743-854.

V lost 9 bases and J lost 7 bases, and the count of bases not matched to a germline gene is 15. Spanning cysteine to phenylalanine, the CDR3 consists of 16 amino acids. Just CDR3 DNA is preserved here, 48 bases in frame from base 1. The germline V gene (reference sequence) provides CDR1 LNHDA and CDR2 SQIVND. Interpreted using the paper, the time point label stands for: baseline before first vaccination. The sample's treatment or condition label, decoded: meningococcal conjugate vaccine given as trial control. Vaccinee samples came from UK trials COV001 and COV002, including a single-blind randomized controlled phase 2/3 trial of AZD1222 (ChAdOx1 nCoV-19) in healthy adults. For TCRbeta chain sequencing, PBMC samples from trial participants were taken at day 0 and at day 28 after the second dose. The CDR3 regions of human TCRbeta chains were analyzed by immunosequencing. The original methods were these. TCRs in the repertoires were compared against a reference library of SARS-CoV-2-specific TCRs that had been generated with the MIRA antigen-specificity platform. Breadth was defined as the fraction of unique TCRs that were SARS-CoV-2-associated. Depth was defined as the fraction of total T cells that were SARS-CoV-2-associated. Using the MIRA data, every spike-specific TCR was mapped to the spike region that the TCR reacted to and assigned to either a CD4 or a CD8 class. Log10-transformed breadth and depth values were compared by one-way ANOVA with Sidak's multiple comparisons tests. Here the immuneACCESS table is served through TCRdb, limited to in-frame sequences with V and J called. Missing clones are a known gap in these copies; in checked studies unresolved V genes cover under half, and the rest lacks a known reason. The V and J calls and clone size are taken from that table; D and trimming were inferred from the DNA. Within this sample are 100,000 to 150,000 clones, with 80% to 95% of them counted one time only. Clones ranked in the top ten supply less than 4.5% of the sample.

The sequence was collected from an adult in good health. Specimen: peripheral blood, collected on day 0 of MenACWY control vaccination. This sequence uses TRBV19 and TRBJ1-4; 9 bases in between match TRBD1. The DNA reads TGTGCCAGCCACGGGGGACAGGGACTCCCGGGTGAAAAACTGTTTTTT. It encodes CASHGGQGLPGEKLFF.